Following are 7 T cell receptor beta chains from one sample sequenced in a study of blood T cell repertoires in COVID-19. The method was immunoSEQ multiplex PCR; TCRdb's version includes in-frame clones alone and lacks a portion of them. The sample holds about 170,000 clones, 82% seen once. The sequenced sample was peripheral blood. The source of these receptors is a middle-aged woman with COVID-19, enrolled during active disease.

V gene TRBV9 combines with J gene TRBJ2-2, with TRBD1 matching over 10 bases. The germline V gene encodes CDR1 SGDLS and CDR2 YYNGEE. The CDR3 extends over 14 amino acids. The V segment lost 4 bases and the J segment 8 bases; nucleotides outside the gene matches: 5. In DNA form, the CDR3 reads TGTGCCAGCAGCCAGGGACAGGGGATGGGGGAGCTGTTTTTT. Encoded protein: CASSQGQGMGELFF. Complete variable domain (other parts from reference TRBV9 and TRBJ2-2): DSGVTQTPKHLITATGQRVTLRCSPRSGDLSVYWYQQSLDQGLQFLIQYYNGEERAKGNILERFSAQQFPDLHSELNLSSLELGDSALYFCASSQGQGMGELFFGEGSRLTVL.

The V gene is TRBV19, the J gene TRBJ1-2, with D possibly being TRBD1 (6 bases). CDR1 and CDR2 from the germline V gene are LNHDA and SQIVND (reference sequence). V lost 4 bases and J lost 1, with 22 bases in between. This CDR3 has 18 residues. DNA for the CDR3: TGTGCCAGTAGTAACCCAACCCTTACAGGGAAGGGTAACTATGGCTACACCTTC. Residues: CASSNPTLTGKGNYGYTF.

This sequence joins TRBV2 and TRBJ2-1; D possibly corresponds to TRBD1 (6 bases). This CDR3 is 13 amino acids long. Per the germline V gene, CDR1 is SNHLY and CDR2 is FYNNEI. Trimming took 11 bases from V and 7 from J, leaving 18 bases between them. The CDR3 loop is CAGEDSQANEQFF. The CDR3 DNA follows: TGTGCCGGAGAGGACAGCCAAGCAAATGAGCAGTTCTTC.

The gene calls are TRBV18 and TRBJ2-1; 10 bases fit TRBD1. With 5 bases clipped from V and 8 bases from J, the junction kept 3 bases outside the gene matches. Germline V gene lookup returns CDR1 KGHSH and CDR2 LQKENI. This CDR3 region has 13 residues. DNA of the CDR3: TGTGCCAGCTCAGGACAGGGGGGGGATGAGCAGTTCTTC. This encodes CASSGQGGDEQFF.

The chain couples TRBV29-1 to TRBJ2-1, with 7 bases matching TRBD2. CDR3 length equals 15 residues. V shed 1 base, J shed 4 bases, and the junction held 7 bases outside the gene matches. Germline lookup yields CDR1 SQVTM and CDR2 ANQGSEA. In nucleotides, the CDR3 is TGCAGCGTTGAAGGGTGGCGGGGAGGGTACAATGAGCAGTTCTTC. Translated, it gives CSVEGWRGGYNEQFF.

This rearrangement joins TRBV30 to TRBJ1-6, with 7 bases that match TRBD1. Looked up from germline, CDR1 is GTSNPN and CDR2 is SVGIG (reference sequence). V shed 3 bases and J 5 bases; nucleotides not matched to a gene: 7. The CDR3 is 15 residues long. The CDR3 DNA follows: TGTGCCTGGAGGGGTAGGGGGCTCCATAATTCACCCCTCCACTTT. This translates into CAWRGRGLHNSPLHF.

A few counts support this clone. At one of its ends the junction is not consistent with the germline gene, which may arise from a read error. The chain employs TRBV27 and TRBJ1-5, with D possibly being TRBD1 (6 bases). The CDR3 length is 15 residues. Germline loops: CDR1 MNHEY, CDR2 SMNVEV (reference sequence). This chain's CDR3 is CASSVSQGSNQPQHF. For the CDR3, the DNA is TGTGCCAGCAGTGTATCCCAGGGGAGCAATCAGCCCCAGCATTTT.